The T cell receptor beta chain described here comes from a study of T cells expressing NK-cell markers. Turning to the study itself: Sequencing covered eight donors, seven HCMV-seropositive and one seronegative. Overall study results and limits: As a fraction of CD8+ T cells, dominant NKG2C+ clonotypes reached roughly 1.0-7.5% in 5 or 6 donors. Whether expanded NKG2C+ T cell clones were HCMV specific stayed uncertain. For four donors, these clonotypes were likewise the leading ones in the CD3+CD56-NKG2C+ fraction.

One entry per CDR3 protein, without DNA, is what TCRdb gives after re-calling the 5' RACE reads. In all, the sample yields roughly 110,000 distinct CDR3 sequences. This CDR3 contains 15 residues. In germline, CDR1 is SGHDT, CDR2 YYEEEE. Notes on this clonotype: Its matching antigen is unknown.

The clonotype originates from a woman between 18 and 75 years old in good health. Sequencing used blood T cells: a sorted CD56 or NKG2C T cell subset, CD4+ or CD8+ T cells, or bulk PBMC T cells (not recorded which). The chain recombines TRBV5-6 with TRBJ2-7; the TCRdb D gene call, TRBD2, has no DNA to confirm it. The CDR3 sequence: CASVSGASGTYEQYF.